A single T cell receptor (beta chain) is shown here with its context. This entry comes from a study of cytomegalovirus exposure and HLA in healthy donors. Study in general: About 80 million unique TCRs from HLA-typed donors were held in an early data release.

The germline V gene encodes CDR1 MNHEY and CDR2 SVGAGI. CDR3 length equals 13 residues. V lost 6 bases and J 2 bases, leaving 11 bases between the germline ends. With 60 Vbeta and 13 Jbeta primers, the PCR was carried out. Profiling relied on immunoSEQ multiplex PCR, and the TCRdb table lists in-frame clones only, not all of them. The sample has roughly 70,000 clones, around 74% seen once. The genes are TRBV6-5 and TRBJ2-7; tentative D call: TRBD2 (5 bases). This TCR was sampled from a human donor in good health. Specimen: PBMCs. The CDR3 sequence: CASSMEATYEQYF. The CDR3 nucleotides are TGTGCCAGCAGCATGGAGGCGACCTACGAGCAGTACTTC.